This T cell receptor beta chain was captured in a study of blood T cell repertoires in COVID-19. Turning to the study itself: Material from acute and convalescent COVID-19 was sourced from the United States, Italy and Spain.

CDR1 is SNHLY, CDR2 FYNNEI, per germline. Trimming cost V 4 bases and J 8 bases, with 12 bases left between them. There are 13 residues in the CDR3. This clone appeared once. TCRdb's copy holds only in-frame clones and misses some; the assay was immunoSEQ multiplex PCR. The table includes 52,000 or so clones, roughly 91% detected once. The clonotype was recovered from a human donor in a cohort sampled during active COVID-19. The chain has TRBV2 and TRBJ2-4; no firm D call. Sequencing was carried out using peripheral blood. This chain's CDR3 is CASSAGLEYIQYF. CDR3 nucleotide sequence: TGTGCCAGCAGTGCCGGTTTGGAGTACATTCAGTACTTC.